Here is one T cell receptor beta chain with its context. This clone was seen a few times. This clone's antigen is unknown. Base qualities are missing; no much larger clone stands one base away. Spanning cysteine to phenylalanine, the CDR3 consists of 17 amino acids. Kept here is only the CDR3 DNA, which spans 51 bases and is read in frame from base 1. Based on the germline V gene (reference sequence), the CDR1 and CDR2 sequences are LNHDA and SQIVND. The junction shows trimming of 4 bases on V and 0 bases on J, plus 13 bases between the germline ends. The collaborating institutions used their own protocols to collect whole blood in K2EDTA tubes. For TCRbeta analysis, collaborators shipped samples in one of three forms: frozen whole blood, isolated PBMCs, or DNA extracted from either of those sample types. TCRbeta CDR3 regions were amplified from genomic DNA by means of the immunoSEQ Assay, a bias-controlled multiplex PCR. Per the authors' processing: The number of nucleated cells in each sample was estimated from the amplification of reference gene primers within the assay. Sequence reads were collapsed and filtered to measure the absolute abundance of every unique TCRbeta CDR3 rearrangement. For each sample, productive Simpson clonality was calculated as the square root of Simpson's diversity index across productive rearrangements. TCRdb mirrors the immuneACCESS table, restricted to in-frame sequences. Some clones are absent from its copies; in checked studies, under half trace to an unresolved V gene, and the reason for the others is unknown. Clone size and V and J calls were adopted from that table, with D and trimming inferred from the DNA. The sample table lists about 73,000 clones, under 90% of them with a count of one. Jointly, the top ten make up 3.5% to 5% of the sample.

This sample was included in a study of blood T cell repertoires in COVID-19 (dated by TCRdb to 2019 to 2021). About the study as a whole: Collaborator samples came from the United States, Italy and Spain and covered acute and convalescent phases of COVID-19. The prospective study material was composed of cDNA or gDNA derived from T cells, B-cell-depleted T cells, or PBMCs. Subjects who had been exposed to COVID-19, were actively infected with it, or had recovered from it provided the deeply sampled blood TCRbeta repertoires that made up the dataset. A freely available public database, intended as a resource for researchers studying the immune response to SARS-CoV-2, is where the repertoires were released. Samples came from the ongoing ImmuneRACE study (first 160 participants) plus 1,254 subjects from 6 global collaborators. The sample metadata nearly always contained a de-identified subject ID, COVID-19 status, age in years and sex. HLA class I and class II types, where available, came from metadata supplied by the sample provider rather than from assay-based typing.

Here is what the overall study found, with its caveats: How much clinical and demographic metadata was included differed by source and by participant, and the metadata was provided uncurated.

Here the chain combines TRBV19 and TRBJ2-6; the D segment could be TRBD1, given 6 matching bases. This sequence was found in a woman aged 60 to 75 with acute or convalescent COVID-19. The sample consisted of peripheral blood. At the DNA level, the sequence is TGTGCCAGTAGTACATCACAGGGCAGCTCTGGGGCCAACGTCCTGACTTTC. Translated, this is CASSTSQGSSGANVLTF.